This passage covers 8 T cell receptor beta chains from one sample sequenced in a study of blood T cell repertoires in COVID-19. TCRdb's table, derived via immunoSEQ multiplex PCR, lists solely in-frame clones and lacks some. This table has around 25,000 clones, around 90% appearing once. Sequenced: peripheral blood. These receptor sequences come from a human donor in a cohort sampled during active COVID-19.

The chain is built from TRBV27 and TRBJ2-7; tentative D call: TRBD2 (6 bases). V lost 0 bases, J lost 2 bases, and 8 bases lay in between. The CDR3 runs 14 residues. The germline gives CDR1 MNHEY, CDR2 SMNVEV (reference sequence). CDR3 in DNA: TGTGCCAGCAGTTTATCGGGGGGAACCTACGAGCAGTACTTC. Protein: CASSLSGGTYEQYF.

Worth noting for this clone: The junction and the germline gene differ at one end; a read error may be behind it. The J gene is TRBJ2-5, the V gene TRBV2; tentatively, D is TRBD1 (6 bases). The CDR3 has 12 residues. Germline CDR1 reads SNHLY; CDR2 reads FYNNEI. The CDR3 loop is CASIGDGGTLDF. Here the CDR3 DNA reads TGTGCCAGCATAGGGGATGGTGGGACACTAGACTTC.

This clone has just one count. The chain links TRBV7-3 to TRBJ1-1; D perhaps matches TRBD1 (6 bases). V was pared by 3 bases and J by 2 bases, with 10 bases between. CDR1 and CDR2 from the germline V gene are SGHTA and FQGTGA. The CDR3 runs 14 residues. The CDR3 loop reads CASSLGGPNTEAFF. The DNA of the CDR3 is TGTGCCAGCAGCTTGGGGGGGCCTAACACTGAAGCTTTCTTT.

The V call is TRBV19, the J call TRBJ1-1; 7 bases align to TRBD1. Germline V gene sequence: CDR1 LNHDA, CDR2 SQIVND (reference sequence). The CDR3 is 14 amino acids. Unmatched junction bases numbered 10, after V lost 7 bases and J lost 5 bases. CDR3 sequence (DNA): TGTGCCAGTAACCAAGACAGGGACTGGACTGAAGCTTTCTTT. As protein: CASNQDRDWTEAFF.

The chain links TRBV28 to TRBJ2-7; a weak D match, TRBD2 (5 bases). The CDR3 length is 15 residues. From germline, CDR1 is MDHEN and CDR2 SYDVKM. Trimming cost V 3 bases and J 0 bases, with 12 bases left between them. CDR3 sequence (DNA): TGTGCCAGCAGTTTGGTCCAGCGGTCCTCCTACGAGCAGTACTTC. It specifies CASSLVQRSSYEQYF. Together with reference TRBV28 and TRBJ2-7, the CDR3 gives the full variable domain: DVKVTQSSRYLVKRTGEKVFLECVQDMDHENMFWYRQDPGLGLRLIYFSYDVKMKEKGDIPEGYSVSREKKERFSLILESASTNQTSMYLCASSLVQRSSYEQYFGPGTRLTVT.

The rearrangement uses TRBV5-1 and TRBJ2-5; a possible D gene is TRBD2 (7 bases). CDR1 and CDR2 (germline): SGHRS, YFSETQ. V was pared by 0 bases and J by 1 base, with 16 bases between. CDR3 length: 17 residues. The CDR3 is CASSLGEGDYRQETQYF. The CDR3 nucleotides are TGCGCCAGCAGCTTGGGGGAGGGGGACTACCGCCAAGAGACCCAGTACTTC.

The chain couples TRBV5-1 to TRBJ2-2; 7 nucleotides align to TRBD1. This CDR3 is 14 amino acids long. V lost 0 bases, J lost 7 bases, and 3 bases stayed unmatched. Germline lookup yields CDR1 SGHRS and CDR2 YFSETQ. The CDR3 nucleotides are TGCGCCAGCAGCTTGGCTCAGGGGGTCGGGGAGCTGTTTTTT. This translates into CASSLAQGVGELFF.

The chain couples TRBV11-2 to TRBJ2-1; 10 bases map to TRBD1. The germline gives CDR1 SGHAT, CDR2 FQNNGV. The J segment lost 7 bases and the V segment lost 3 bases, leaving 12 bases of the junction unmatched. CDR3 length: 17 amino acids. The CDR3 loop is CASSFVGRDRGRNEQFF. CDR3 nucleotides: TGTGCCAGCAGCTTCGTTGGTCGGGACAGGGGAAGGAATGAGCAGTTCTTC.